This T cell receptor beta chain is from a study of human T cells and chemical hapten exposure. General study findings and limits: In comparison with controls, expanded TCRs gave rise to a significantly larger number of large CDR3 similarity clusters.

TCRdb redid the calling of the RACE reads with MiXCR, one entry per CDR3 protein. This sample yields 370,000 or so distinct CDR3 sequences, of which 4.8% are seen a single time; 2% to 2.5% belongs to the top ten. This clonotype was seen at least ten times. Its target is not known. This sample's time point: patch test 1, 2 weeks after DPC sensitization. The treatment: therapeutic diphenylcyclopropenone sensitization with weekly scalp DPC. Sequenced material: whole blood, taken in connection with sensitization to the hapten diphenylcyclopropenone (DPC). This clonotype was sampled from a woman between 50 and 59 years old with alopecia areata. Some clones in this sample may be carry-over from other donors' samples.

The CDR3 is CASSLGTSGSDPYEQYF. The CDR3 DNA reads TGTGCCAGCAGTCTCGGGACTAGCGGGAGCGACCCCTACGAGCAGTACTTC. This chain uses TRBV6-5 with TRBJ2-7; 14 bases map to TRBD2. The ends lost 5 bases at V and 2 bases at J; junction bases unmatched: 8. There are 17 residues in the CDR3. CDR1 is MNHEY and CDR2 is SVGAGI in the germline V gene.